This T cell receptor (beta chain) came from a study of blood T cell repertoires in COVID-19. Study in general: COVID-19 samples, acute and convalescent, were from the United States, Italy and Spain. PBMCs, B-cell-depleted T cells, or T cells provided the cDNA or gDNA that made up the material.

The Seattle site enrolled patients during active infection and followed them longitudinally. In the original workflow: Amplifying reference gene primers gave estimates of nucleated cell counts. Repertoires were generated with immunoSEQ multiplex PCR, while TCRdb's copy carries only in-frame clones and drops some. D and trimming come from the DNA, and the V and J calls and clone size come from that table. The sample lists approximately 200,000 clones, about 81% occurring once. The ends were cut back, 6 bases at V and 6 bases at J, with 8 bases in the middle. The CDR3 totals 11 residues. CDR1 MDHEN and CDR2 SYDVKM come from the germline V gene.

This clonotype was sampled from a woman aged 80 or over with COVID-19, enrolled during active disease. This chain joins TRBV28 and TRBJ1-1; D is unresolved. Sequenced input: peripheral blood. The DNA of the CDR3 is TGTGCCAGCAGGGAGGGAGCTGAAGCTTTCTTT. Its translation: CASREGAEAFF.